One sample yielded the 11 T cell receptor beta chains listed below, sequenced in a study of CD8 T cells in Susac syndrome. RNA totalling about 0.45 to 1 ug underwent reverse transcription with random hexamers. TCRdb re-called the immunoSEQ multiplex PCR reads with MiXCR, one entry per CDR3 protein. In the table there are roughly 140,000 distinct CDR3 sequences, 95% of which are singletons. The sequencing sample was made of CD4+ T cells from PBMCs. The receptors stem from a human donor with Susac syndrome.

V is TRBV5-6 and J is TRBJ1-1; D call uncertain. The CDR3 totals 16 residues. The germline V and J ends were trimmed by 1 base and 1 base, with 14 bases remaining between them. Germline loops: CDR1 SGHDT, CDR2 YYEEEE. The chain's CDR3 is CASSLRGFERNTEAFF. As DNA, the CDR3 is TGTGCCAGCAGCTTGAGAGGTTTTGAGAGGAACACTGAAGCTTTCTTT.

The chain recombines TRBV4-1 with TRBJ1-2; D ambiguous. CDR1 and CDR2 from the germline V gene are MGHRA and YSYEKL. This CDR3 is built from 15 residues. Deletions cut 5 bases from V and 4 bases from J, with 17 bases between. The CDR3, as DNA: TGCGCCAGCAGCAGTCCACTCGGAGGGCGCTATGGCTACACCTTC. This sequence encodes CASSSPLGGRYGYTF.

This chain uses TRBV14 with TRBJ2-7, with 8 bases lining up with TRBD1. The germline CDR1 and CDR2 sequences are SGHDN and FVKESK. V lost 1 base and J lost 6; bases outside the gene matches: 11. The CDR3 is 16 residues long. CDR3 sequence reads: CASSQVLGQGSSEQYF. CDR3 coding DNA: TGTGCCAGCAGCCAAGTCCTAGGACAGGGAAGCTCCGAGCAGTACTTC.

This chain connects TRBV14 to TRBJ1-1; D is undetermined. The CDR3 length is 16 residues. The germline CDR1 and CDR2 sequences are SGHDN and FVKESK. With 0 bases removed from V and 0 bases from J, the gap between germline ends came to 11 bases. The CDR3 reads CASSQEFFGVNTEAFF. The CDR3, as DNA: TGTGCCAGCAGCCAAGAATTTTTTGGCGTGAACACTGAAGCTTTCTTT.

The genes are TRBV20-1 and TRBJ1-2; D not certain. The length of the CDR3 is 12 residues. Germline CDR1 and CDR2: DFQATT and SNEGSKA (reference sequence). V lost 3 bases to trimming and J lost 6 bases, with 11 bases between them. CDR3 sequence: CSASRVGNGYTF. For the CDR3, the DNA is TGCAGTGCTAGTCGGGTGGGGAATGGCTACACCTTC.

The chain uses TRBV20-1 and TRBJ1-1; TRBD1 agrees at 7 bases. Germline V gene lookup returns CDR1 DFQATT and CDR2 SNEGSKA (reference sequence). After removal of 5 bases from V and 5 bases from J, the junction contained 8 bases not matched to a gene. The CDR3 runs to 13 residues. This chain's CDR3 is CSAPQTGWTEAFF. CDR3 in DNA: TGCAGTGCTCCACAGACAGGGTGGACTGAAGCTTTCTTT.

Written as DNA, the CDR3 is TGTGCCAGCAGGGGACTGGAGGACACGCAGTATTTT. It translates to CASRGLEDTQYF. This chain connects TRBV2 to TRBJ2-3, with a possible D match to TRBD2 (6 bases). The CDR3 is 12 residues long. Per the germline V gene, CDR1 is SNHLY and CDR2 is FYNNEI. V lost 6 bases and J lost 9, with 13 bases in between.

The gene calls are TRBV3-1 and TRBJ2-7, with no clear D. Germline loops: CDR1 LGHDT, CDR2 YNNKEL (reference sequence). The CDR3 spans 12 residues. Deletions cut 5 bases from V and 7 bases from J, with 12 bases between. The CDR3 loop reads CASSFDGWEQYF. The CDR3 DNA reads TGTGCCAGCAGCTTTGATGGGTGGGAGCAGTACTTC.

This rearrangement joins TRBV5-1 to TRBJ2-5, with no clear D. Trimming removed 4 bases at V and 1 base at J, with 5 bases between. This CDR3 comprises 12 residues. CDR1 is SGHRS, CDR2 YFSETQ, per germline. The CDR3 region is CASSRSQETQYF. The DNA for the CDR3 is TGCGCCAGCAGCAGATCCCAAGAGACCCAGTACTTC.

This chain uses TRBV12-3 or TRBV12-4 with TRBJ2-5; tentative D call: TRBD1 (6 bases). The CDR3 has 16 amino acids. Trimming shortened V by 4 bases and J by 4 bases, and 19 bases separated the two germline ends. The CDR3 sequence: CASSSYKGGVGETQYF. CDR3 sequence (DNA): TGTGCCAGCAGTTCATACAAAGGGGGAGTGGGAGAGACCCAGTACTTC.

The chain couples TRBV20-1 to TRBJ2-1, with 9 bases aligning to TRBD2. Germline V gene data show CDR1 as DFQATT and CDR2 as SNEGSKA (reference sequence). The length of the CDR3 is 12 residues. Germline trimming cut 5 bases from V and 6 bases from J; bases unmatched to any gene: 2. In DNA, the CDR3 is TGCAGTGCTGGACTAGCGAGCAATGAGCAGTTCTTC. It encodes CSAGLASNEQFF.